These 14 T cell receptor beta chains originate from one sample sequenced in a study of T cells in Graves' hyperthyroidism and ophthalmopathy. TCR beta CDR3 regions were amplified from RNA transcripts. HTBI primers were employed in a first-round RT-PCR of the TCR CDR3. MiXCR, run by TCRdb on the multiplex PCR reads, gives a single entry per CDR3 protein. The profile shows about 400,000 distinct CDR3 sequences, about 14% of them singletons. Sequencing was performed on blood. Every receptor here comes from a woman in her twenties or thirties with Graves' ophthalmopathy.

This clonotype was seen many times. J is TRBJ1-5 and V is TRBV2, with D tentatively TRBD1 (5 bases). Germline loops: CDR1 SNHLY, CDR2 FYNNEI. The CDR3 has 14 residues. Trimming shortened V by 3 bases and J by 2 bases, and 8 bases separated the two germline ends. CDR3 sequence (DNA): TGTGCCAGCAGTGAGAAAGGGGGCAATCAGCCCCAGCATTTT. This encodes CASSEKGGNQPQHF.

This clonotype was counted many times. Here the CDR3 reads CAWSRTNRVSYNEQFF. DNA for the CDR3: TGTGCCTGGAGCCGAACCAACAGGGTTTCCTACAATGAGCAGTTCTTC. This chain joins TRBV30 and TRBJ2-1; a weak D match, TRBD1 (6 bases). CDR1 GTSNPN and CDR2 SVGIG come from the germline V gene (reference sequence). Trimming left V 3 bases short and J 1 base short, with 16 bases between. The CDR3 runs 16 residues.

The sample holds a few counts of this clonotype. The chain recombines TRBV4-1 with TRBJ2-2; D is ambiguous. CDR3 size: 14 residues. CDR1 MGHRA and CDR2 YSYEKL come from the germline V gene. Trimming removed 3 bases at V and 4 bases at J, with 9 bases between. DNA of the CDR3: TGCGCCAGCAGCCAGGCTCCGGTCACCGGGGAGCTGTTTTTT. Its protein product is CASSQAPVTGELFF.

This chain links TRBV12-3 or TRBV12-4 with TRBJ2-1; 8 bases are a match to TRBD2. The CDR3 runs to 12 residues. J gave up 7 bases and V 6 bases, and 2 bases lay outside the gene matches. CDR3 bases: TGTGCCAGCAGCGGGGGGGCTAATGAGCAGTTCTTC. As protein: CASSGGANEQFF.

This clonotype turned up a few times. Being one base from a much bigger clone, this may be a read error. The chain carries TRBV28 and TRBJ1-3; D is perhaps TRBD1 (5 bases). The CDR3 covers 14 residues. Per the germline V gene, CDR1 is MDHEN and CDR2 is SYDVKM. CDR3 sequence reads: CASSEGPSGNTTYF. The CDR3, as DNA: TGTGCCAGCAGCGAGGGGCCTTCTGGAAACACCACATATTTT.

On this clonotype itself: A read error may explain this, as a much larger clone is one base away. J is TRBJ2-1 and V is TRBV7-9, with 7 nucleotides matching TRBD2. This CDR3 comprises 19 residues. The trim removed 1 base at V and 2 bases at J, leaving 14 bases unmatched. Germline V gene data show CDR1 as SEHNR and CDR2 as FQNEAQ (reference sequence). CDR3 nucleotide sequence: TGTGCCAGCAGCTTAGTTGCGGGGGAAACACAAAGCCCCTACAATGAGCAGTTCTTC. This encodes CASSLVAGETQSPYNEQFF.

The table lists this clonotype with many counts. The chain employs TRBV7-9 and TRBJ2-7; 8 bases are a match to TRBD1. This CDR3 spans 15 amino acids. Looked up from germline, CDR1 is SEHNR and CDR2 is FQNEAQ (reference sequence). The J segment lost 2 bases and the V segment lost 4 bases, leaving 7 bases of the junction unmatched. The CDR3 nucleotides read TGTGCCAGCAGCTCCTCCGGGACAGGCACCTACGAGCAGTACTTC. Its protein is CASSSSGTGTYEQYF.

In its sample, this clonotype was seen many times. The rearrangement uses TRBV28 and TRBJ1-4, with TRBD1 as a possible D gene (5 bases). With 3 bases removed from V and 7 bases from J, the gap between germline ends came to 15 bases. CDR1 and CDR2 from the germline V gene are MDHEN and SYDVKM. There are 15 residues in the CDR3. CDR3 region: CASSFGGPRAEKLFF. CDR3 nucleotides: TGTGCCAGCAGTTTTGGGGGTCCCCGAGCTGAAAAACTGTTTTTT.

This clonotype occurred many times. This chain uses TRBV3-1 with TRBJ1-5; D gene uncertain. Looked up from germline, CDR1 is LGHDT and CDR2 is YNNKEL (reference sequence). Trimming left V 1 base short and J 4 bases short, with 5 bases between. The CDR3 runs 13 residues. CDR3 in amino acids: CASSQVRNQPQHF. CDR3 sequence (DNA): TGTGCCAGCAGCCAAGTCAGGAATCAGCCCCAGCATTTT.

This clonotype was picked up many times. The rearrangement uses TRBV18 and TRBJ2-5; 8 positions agree with TRBD1. The CDR3 extends over 15 amino acids. With V trimmed by 3 bases and J by 3 bases, 6 bases remained unmatched. Germline CDR1 is KGHSH and CDR2 is LQKENI. In nucleotides, the CDR3 is TGTGCCAGCTCACCTCAGGGGGCGAGGGAAGAGACCCAGTACTTC. Translating gives CASSPQGAREETQYF.

The chain couples TRBV9 to TRBJ2-5, with 16 bases lining up with TRBD2. From germline, CDR1 is SGDLS and CDR2 YYNGEE. J was trimmed by 3 bases and V by 3 bases; bases with no gene match: 8. The CDR3 is 18 amino acids. The CDR3 protein is CASSAPGLAGGREETQYF. The CDR3 DNA follows: TGTGCCAGCAGCGCACCGGGACTAGCGGGGGGGCGTGAAGAGACCCAGTACTTC.

Ten or more counts support this clonotype. The V call is TRBV14, the J call TRBJ2-1, with TRBD1 identical over 10 bases. Germline CDR1 is SGHDN and CDR2 is FVKESK. This CDR3 spans 20 amino acids. V trimming: 4 bases; J trimming: 0 bases; junction bases outside the gene matches: 15. CDR3 loop: CASSRQTGQGRMFSYNEQFF. The CDR3 DNA follows: TGTGCCAGCAGCCGACAAACGGGACAGGGGAGGATGTTCTCCTACAATGAGCAGTTCTTC.

At least ten counts were recorded for this clonotype. J is TRBJ2-1 and V is TRBV7-2; TRBD2 matches 13 bases. The CDR3 is 15 amino acids. With V trimmed by 5 bases and J by 9 bases, 7 bases remained unmatched. Germline V CDR1 and CDR2: SGHTA, FQGNSA. Here the CDR3 reads CASSLLAGGPGEQFF. The CDR3 DNA reads as TGTGCCAGCAGCCTACTAGCGGGGGGGCCGGGTGAGCAGTTCTTC.

The table lists this clonotype with a few counts. The chain links TRBV9 to TRBJ2-1; 11 bases match TRBD2. V trimming: 2 bases; J trimming: 2 bases; junction bases outside the gene matches: 3. Germline V CDR1 and CDR2: SGDLS, YYNGEE. CDR3 length: 16 amino acids. CDR3 coding DNA: TGTGCCAGCAGCGTGGGGACTAGCGGACCCTACAATGAGCAGTTCTTC. This translates into CASSVGTSGPYNEQFF.